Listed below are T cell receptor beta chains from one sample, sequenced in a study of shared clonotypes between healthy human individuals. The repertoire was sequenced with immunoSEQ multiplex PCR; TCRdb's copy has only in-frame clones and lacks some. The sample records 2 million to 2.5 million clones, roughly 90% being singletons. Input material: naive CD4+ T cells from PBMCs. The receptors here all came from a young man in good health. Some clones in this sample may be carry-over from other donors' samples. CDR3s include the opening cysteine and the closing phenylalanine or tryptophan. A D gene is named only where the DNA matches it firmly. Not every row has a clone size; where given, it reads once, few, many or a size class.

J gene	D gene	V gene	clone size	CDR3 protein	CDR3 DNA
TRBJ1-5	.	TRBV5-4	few	CASSLAFSNQPQHF	TGTGCCAGCAGCCTAGCTTTTAGCAATCAGCCCCAGCATTTT
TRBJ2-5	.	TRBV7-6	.	CASSLTGTGETQYF	TGTGCCAGCAGCTTAACGGGGACTGGGGAGACCCAGTACTTC
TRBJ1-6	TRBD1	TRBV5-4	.	CASSPWGTGFSPLHF	TGTGCCAGCAGTCCATGGGGGACAGGGTTCTCACCCCTCCACTTT
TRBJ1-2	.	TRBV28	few	CASRLQLFYGYTF	TGTGCCAGCAGGCTCCAGTTGTTCTATGGCTACACCTTC
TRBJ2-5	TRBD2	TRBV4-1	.	CASSQVVGLAGTQYF	TGCGCCAGCAGCCAAGTTGTAGGGCTAGCGGGGACCCAGTACTTC
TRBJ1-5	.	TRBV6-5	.	CASSYSTGVQPQHF	TGTGCCAGCAGTTACTCGACCGGGGTTCAGCCCCAGCATTTT
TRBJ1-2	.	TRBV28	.	CASGPPGVKNGYTF	TGTGCCAGCGGGCCCCCTGGGGTTAAGAATGGCTACACCTTC
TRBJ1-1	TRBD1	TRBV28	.	CASSDQGAYTEAFF	TGTGCCAGCAGTGATCAGGGGGCCTACACTGAAGCTTTCTTT
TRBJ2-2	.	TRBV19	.	CASSMGPSNTGELFF	TGTGCCAGTAGTATGGGACCCTCGAACACCGGGGAGCTGTTTTTT
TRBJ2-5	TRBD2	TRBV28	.	CASSFTSGLAVGVGETQYF	TGTGCCAGCAGTTTTACTTCGGGACTAGCCGTTGGAGTAGGAGAGACCCAGTACTTC
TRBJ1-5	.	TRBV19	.	CASSLRSQPQHF	TGTGCCAGTAGTCTACGAAGTCAGCCCCAGCATTTT
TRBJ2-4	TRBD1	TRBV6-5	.	CASSSTTGGSYIQYF	TGTGCCAGCAGTTCCACAACAGGGGGCTCGTACATTCAGTACTTC